This T cell receptor (beta chain) was found in a study of identical twins. Study results and caveats: Models predicted too little out-of-frame TCR alpha sharing in monozygotic twins.

Turning to this clonotype: The target antigen is unknown. This sequence may be a read error, since a much larger clone differs from it by one base.

This CDR3 has 16 amino acids. Germline loops: CDR1 SGHRS, CDR2 YFSETQ. Trimming cost V 7 bases and J 0 bases, with 18 bases left between them. After template switching added a universal primer site, the resulting cDNA carried unique molecular identifiers. A single record per CDR3 protein comes from TCRdb applying MiXCR to the 5' RACE reads. The sample lists roughly 1,500,000 distinct CDR3 sequences; about 30% were seen once. The V gene is TRBV5-1, the J gene TRBJ2-3, with D possibly TRBD1 on 5 matching bases. The sequencing sample was made of cord blood. The receptor comes from a newborn girl in good health. CDR3 sequence (DNA): TGCGCCAGCCGCCTCAGGGCAGGGCCTAGCACAGATACGCAGTATTTT. Residues: CASRLRAGPSTDTQYF.